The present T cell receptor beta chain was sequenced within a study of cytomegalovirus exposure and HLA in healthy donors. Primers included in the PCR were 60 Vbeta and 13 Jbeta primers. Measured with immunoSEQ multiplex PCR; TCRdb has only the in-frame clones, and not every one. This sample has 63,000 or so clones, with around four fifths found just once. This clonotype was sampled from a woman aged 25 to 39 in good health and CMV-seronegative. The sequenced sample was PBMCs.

The CDR3 coding sequence is TGTGCCAGCCTAGAGACAGTGGATCAGCCCCAGCATTTT. This sequence encodes CASLETVDQPQHF. The genes are TRBV2 and TRBJ1-5; perhaps TRBD1 as D (5 bases). The CDR3 spans 13 residues. Germline V lookup: CDR1 SNHLY, CDR2 FYNNEI. Trimming left V 8 bases short and J 5 bases short, with 13 bases between.